The 8 T cell receptor beta chains below come from one sample, sequenced in a study of radiotherapy plus CTLA-4 blockade in lung cancer. Repertoires were generated with immunoSEQ multiplex PCR, while TCRdb's copy carries only in-frame clones and drops some. The data contain about 43,000 clones, around 70% of them singletons. The source was peripheral blood, collected from a patient treated with radiotherapy plus ipilimumab. These TCRs come from a human donor with non-small cell lung cancer who had a partial response to radiotherapy plus ipilimumab.

The chain combines TRBV7-8 with TRBJ2-2; possibly TRBD2 for D (6 bases). This CDR3 is built from 15 residues. With 5 bases removed from V and 5 bases from J, the gap between germline ends came to 15 bases. Germline-derived CDR1 and CDR2 are SGHVS and FQNEAQ. The CDR3 here is CASSDPGRWTGELFF. The DNA for the CDR3 is TGTGCCAGCAGCGATCCCGGGAGATGGACCGGGGAGCTGTTTTTT.

V is TRBV30 and J is TRBJ1-2; TRBD1 is a possible D gene (5 bases). The CDR3 runs to 12 residues. Germline V gene data show CDR1 as GTSNPN and CDR2 as SVGIG (reference sequence). The V gene lost 0 bases and the J gene lost 4 bases, with 6 bases spanning the gap. The CDR3 region is CAWSVGGYGYTF. In DNA, the CDR3 is TGTGCCTGGAGTGTGGGGGGCTATGGCTACACCTTC. The variable domain in full, with the rest retrieved from reference TRBV30 and TRBJ1-2, is SQTIHQWPATLVQPVGSPLSLECTVEGTSNPNLYWYRQAAGRGLQLLFYSVGIGQISSEVPQNLSASRPQDRQFILSSKKLLLSDSGFYLCAWSVGGYGYTFGSGTRLTVV.

J is TRBJ1-3 and V is TRBV18; the D gene is possibly TRBD1 (6 bases). The V end lost 2 bases, the J end lost 2 bases, and 16 bases lay between the germline ends. Germline V gene lookup returns CDR1 KGHSH and CDR2 LQKENI. The CDR3 is 17 residues long. CDR3 in DNA: TGTGCCAGCTCACCATTTCAGGGGACGGCGCCTGGAAACACCATATATTTT. Protein product: CASSPFQGTAPGNTIYF.

The rearrangement uses TRBV29-1 and TRBJ2-3; 7 bases are a match to TRBD2. The CDR3 consists of 15 residues. Germline V lookup: CDR1 SQVTM, CDR2 ANQGSEA. V gave up 1 base and J gave up 0 bases; unmatched junction bases: 4. For the CDR3, the DNA is TGCAGCGTTGAAGGCGGGAGCGGTAGCACAGATACGCAGTATTTT. Its translation: CSVEGGSGSTDTQYF.

This sequence joins TRBV9 and TRBJ2-2, with 11 bases lining up with TRBD1. Germline V gene lookup returns CDR1 SGDLS and CDR2 YYNGEE. The CDR3 is made up of 17 amino acids. V lost 0 bases, J lost 2 bases, and 3 bases stayed unmatched. This CDR3 is CASSVGTGGRNTGELFF. CDR3 coding DNA: TGTGCCAGCAGCGTAGGGACAGGGGGCCGCAACACCGGGGAGCTGTTTTTT.

This clone was observed a few times. This rearrangement joins TRBV6-6 to TRBJ1-2, with D possibly being TRBD1 (5 bases). The germline V and J ends were trimmed by 2 bases and 5 bases, with 9 bases remaining between them. CDR3 length: 13 residues. Germline lookup yields CDR1 MNHNY and CDR2 SVGAGI (reference sequence). CDR3 sequence (DNA): TGTGCCAGCAGTTACACCGGGACTTATGGCTACACCTTC. Translating it yields CASSYTGTYGYTF.

This clone was recorded only once. V and J are TRBV15 and TRBJ1-2; 9 bases match TRBD1. The CDR3 is 15 residues long. With V trimmed by 1 base and J by 8 bases, 8 bases remained unmatched. Germline V CDR1 and CDR2: LNHNV, YYDKDF (reference sequence). CDR3 DNA sequence: TGTGCCACCAGCAGAGGGCCCCCGGACAGGGGCGGCTACACCTTC. Translated, it gives CATSRGPPDRGGYTF.

The rearrangement uses TRBV7-2 and TRBJ2-1; D might be TRBD2 (5 bases). CDR1 SGHTA and CDR2 FQGNSA come from the germline V gene. Trimming removed 5 bases at V and 2 bases at J, with 13 bases between. There are 15 residues in the CDR3. The CDR3, as DNA: TGTGCCAGCAGCCCTTCTCTAGCACCCTACAATGAGCAGTTCTTC. This encodes CASSPSLAPYNEQFF. Complete variable domain (other parts from reference TRBV7-2 and TRBJ2-1): GAGVSQSPSNKVTEKGKDVELRCDPISGHTALYWYRQSLGQGLEFLIYFQGNSAPDKSGLPSDRFSAERTGGSVSTLTIQRTQQEDSAVYLCASSPSLAPYNEQFFGPGTRLTVL.